The 3 T cell receptor beta chains given below trace back to one sample, sequenced in a study of T cells and copy number aberrations in small-cell lung cancer. Here immunoSEQ multiplex PCR was the method, and the copy in TCRdb shows in-frame clones only, minus some. The table lists 550 to 800 clones, approximately 86% of them singletons. The sequenced sample consisted of tumor tissue. The receptors originated from a man aged 40-55 years with small cell lung cancer.

The V gene is TRBV4-3, the J gene TRBJ1-2; D might be TRBD1 (5 bases). The CDR3 runs to 14 residues. CDR1 is LGHNA and CDR2 is YSLEER in the germline V gene. V dropped 0 bases and J dropped 4 bases, with 9 bases sitting between them. The CDR3, as DNA: TGCGCCAGCAGCCAAGATTTAGGGACCTATGGCTACACCTTC. Protein sequence: CASSQDLGTYGYTF.

This chain uses TRBV5-1 with TRBJ2-7, with 8 bases that match TRBD2. The CDR3 consists of 15 residues. Germline CDR1 and CDR2: SGHRS and YFSETQ. The trim removed 2 bases at V and 5 bases at J, leaving 9 bases unmatched. CDR3 amino acids: CASSFWSSGTNEQYF. CDR3 coding DNA: TGCGCCAGCAGCTTCTGGAGTAGCGGGACCAACGAGCAGTACTTC.

V gene TRBV6-5 combines with J gene TRBJ1-5, with D tentatively TRBD1 (5 bases). With 6 bases removed from V and 4 bases from J, the gap between germline ends came to 16 bases. Per the germline V gene, CDR1 is MNHEY and CDR2 is SVGAGI. The CDR3 spans 15 residues. CDR3 region: CASRGMGENNQPQHF. CDR3 nucleotide sequence: TGTGCCAGCAGAGGGATGGGGGAAAATAATCAGCCCCAGCATTTT.